These 9 T cell receptor beta chains originate from one sample sequenced in a study of control samples from healthy donors and cancer patients. Only in-frame clones appear in the TCRdb table, and some are missing; sequencing was by immunoSEQ multiplex PCR. The table shows under 140,000 clones, with over 75% occurring only once. The material sequenced was PBMCs. All receptors come from an older woman with lung cancer.

CDR3 protein: CASSSTGTYEQYF. Here the CDR3 DNA reads TGTGCCAGCAGTTCGACAGGGACCTACGAGCAGTACTTC. The V call is TRBV6-2 or TRBV6-3, the J call TRBJ2-7, with TRBD1 identical over 7 bases. The CDR3 consists of 13 residues. Germline V CDR1 and CDR2: MNHEY, SVGEGT. V lost 4 bases to trimming and J lost 2 bases; unmatched junction nucleotides: 2.

V gene TRBV29-1 combines with J gene TRBJ1-1; no reliable D call. CDR1 is SQVTM, CDR2 ANQGSEA, per germline. The CDR3 runs 10 residues. Trimming stripped 4 bases from V and 2 bases from J, with 2 bases between. As DNA, the CDR3 is TGCAGCGTTGCCAACACTGAAGCTTTCTTT. Translating it yields CSVANTEAFF.

This sequence joins TRBV6-6 and TRBJ1-2, with a possible D match to TRBD1 (5 bases). The CDR3 has 14 residues. Trimming stripped 3 bases from V and 5 bases from J, with 13 bases between. Germline V gene lookup returns CDR1 MNHNY and CDR2 SVGAGI (reference sequence). For the CDR3, the DNA is TGTGCCAGCAGTTATGATGACAGAACTTATGGCTACACCTTC. Translation gives CASSYDDRTYGYTF.

The chain carries TRBV5-1 and TRBJ2-1; 7 nucleotides align to TRBD1. The germline CDR1 and CDR2 sequences are SGHRS and YFSETQ. CDR3 length equals 14 residues. The V segment lost 4 bases and the J segment 3 bases; nucleotides outside the gene matches: 4. This CDR3 is CASSLGQDYNEQFF. For the CDR3, the DNA is TGCGCCAGCAGCCTAGGACAGGACTACAATGAGCAGTTCTTC.

This clone was observed once. CDR3 coding DNA: TGTGCCAGCAGCGCCTTCGGGTCCCACAATCAGCCCCAGCATTTT. It is translated as CASSAFGSHNQPQHF. The chain carries TRBV5-5 and TRBJ1-5; D gene uncertain. Trimming left V 4 bases short and J 3 bases short, with 14 bases between. The CDR3 totals 15 residues. Germline V lookup: CDR1 SGHKS, CDR2 YYEKEE (reference sequence).

The V and J genes are TRBV19 and TRBJ1-1; D is unresolved. V shed 4 bases and J shed 1 base, with 10 bases lying between them. Germline loops: CDR1 LNHDA, CDR2 SQIVND (reference sequence). This CDR3 contains 14 residues. CDR3 in amino acids: CASSRGDSNTEAFF. CDR3 DNA sequence: TGTGCCAGTAGTAGAGGCGACTCGAACACTGAAGCTTTCTTT.

The chain carries TRBV6-1 and TRBJ2-7; 12 positions match TRBD2. The germline V gene encodes CDR1 MNHNS and CDR2 SASEGT. V was clipped by 2 bases and J by 7 bases; unmatched bases: 9. CDR3 length: 16 residues. The CDR3 sequence: CASSELWGLAGYEQYF. In DNA form, the CDR3 reads TGTGCCAGCAGTGAATTGTGGGGACTAGCGGGCTATGAGCAGTACTTC.

The gene calls are TRBV3-1 (or the pseudogene TRBV3-2) and TRBJ1-4, with D tentatively TRBD1 (5 bases). The germline gives CDR1 LGHDT, CDR2 YNNKEL (reference sequence). CDR3 length equals 15 residues. V shed 1 base and J shed 8 bases, with 14 bases lying between them. CDR3 DNA sequence: TGTGCCAGCAGCCAAGGGTCAGGGTTGGGAGAAAAACTGTTTTTT. Its protein is CASSQGSGLGEKLFF.

The V and J genes are TRBV5-1 and TRBJ2-2; TRBD2 matches 8 bases. From germline, CDR1 is SGHRS and CDR2 YFSETQ. This CDR3 comprises 16 residues. With 0 bases clipped from V and 7 bases from J, the junction kept 8 bases outside the gene matches. The CDR3, as DNA: TGCGCCAGCAGCTTGGGCGCAGCGGGAGCCGGCGGGGAGCTGTTTTTT. This codes for CASSLGAAGAGGELFF. The full variable domain, with the rest looked up from reference TRBV5-1 and TRBJ2-2, is KAGVTQTPRYLIKTRGQQVTLSCSPISGHRSVSWYQQTPGQGLQFLFEYFSETQRNKGNFPGRFSGRQFSNSRSEMNVSTLELGDSALYLCASSLGAAGAGGELFFGEGSRLTVL.